The present T cell receptor (beta chain) was sequenced within a study of T-cell reconstitution after alpha-beta-depleted transplantation in children. Preparation of the TCRbeta library was carried out with unique molecular identifiers. Via MiXCR, TCRdb re-called the PCR reads, giving one row per CDR3 protein. The sample consists of almost 400,000 distinct CDR3 sequences, over 20% of them appearing once. This clonotype was seen many times. The CDR3 length is 14 residues. Trimming took 4 bases from V and 4 from J, leaving 14 bases between them. The source of this sequence is a human donor who donated a stem cell graft to a child with acute myeloid leukemia. The input for sequencing was PBMCs from the stem cell graft donor, taken from the stem cell graft. The chain combines TRBV12-3 or TRBV12-4 with TRBJ2-7; possibly TRBD2 for D (7 bases). As DNA, the CDR3 is TGTGCCAGCAGTTCAGGACTAGGGGGGTACGAGCAGTACTTC. As protein: CASSSGLGGYEQYF.